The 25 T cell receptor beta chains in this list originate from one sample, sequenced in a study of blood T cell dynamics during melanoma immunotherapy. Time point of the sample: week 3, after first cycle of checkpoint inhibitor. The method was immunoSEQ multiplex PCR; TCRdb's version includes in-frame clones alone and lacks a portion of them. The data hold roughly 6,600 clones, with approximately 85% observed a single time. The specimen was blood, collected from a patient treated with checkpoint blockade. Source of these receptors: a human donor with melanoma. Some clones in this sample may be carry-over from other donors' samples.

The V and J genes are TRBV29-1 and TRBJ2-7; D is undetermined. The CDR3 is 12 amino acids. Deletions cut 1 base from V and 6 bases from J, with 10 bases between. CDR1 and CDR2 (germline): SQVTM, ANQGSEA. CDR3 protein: CSVEVNGGEQYF. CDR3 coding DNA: TGCAGCGTTGAAGTCAACGGTGGCGAGCAGTACTTC.

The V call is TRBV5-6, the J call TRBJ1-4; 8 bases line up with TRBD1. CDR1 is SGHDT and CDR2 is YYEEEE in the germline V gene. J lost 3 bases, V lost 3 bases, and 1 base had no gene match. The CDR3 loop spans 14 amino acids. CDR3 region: CASSWTGPNEKLFF. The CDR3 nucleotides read TGTGCCAGCAGCTGGACAGGGCCTAATGAAAAACTGTTTTTT.

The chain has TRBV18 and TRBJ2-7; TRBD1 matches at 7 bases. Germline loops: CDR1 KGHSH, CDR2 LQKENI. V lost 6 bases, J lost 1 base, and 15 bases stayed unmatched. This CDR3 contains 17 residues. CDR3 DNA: TGTGCCAGCTCTCCCCAGCGGCAGGGGGTTCGGTCCTACGAGCAGTACTTC. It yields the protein CASSPQRQGVRSYEQYF.

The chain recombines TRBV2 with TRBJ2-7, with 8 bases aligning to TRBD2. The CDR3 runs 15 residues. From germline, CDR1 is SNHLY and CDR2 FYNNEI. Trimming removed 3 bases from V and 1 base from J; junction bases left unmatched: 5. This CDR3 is CASSDQAGGSYEQYF. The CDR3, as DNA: TGTGCCAGCAGTGATCAGGCGGGAGGATCCTACGAGCAGTACTTC.

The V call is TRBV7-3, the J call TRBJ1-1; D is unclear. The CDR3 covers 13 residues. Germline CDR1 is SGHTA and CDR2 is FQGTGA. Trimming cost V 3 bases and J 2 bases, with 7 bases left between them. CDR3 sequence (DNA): TGTGCCAGCAGCTTCCCAGGCAACACTGAAGCTTTCTTT. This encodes CASSFPGNTEAFF.

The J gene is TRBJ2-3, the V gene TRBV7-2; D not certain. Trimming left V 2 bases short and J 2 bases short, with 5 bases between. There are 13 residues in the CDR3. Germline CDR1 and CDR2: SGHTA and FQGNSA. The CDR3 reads CASSLPITDTQYF. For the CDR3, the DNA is TGTGCCAGCAGCTTACCCATCACAGATACGCAGTATTTT.

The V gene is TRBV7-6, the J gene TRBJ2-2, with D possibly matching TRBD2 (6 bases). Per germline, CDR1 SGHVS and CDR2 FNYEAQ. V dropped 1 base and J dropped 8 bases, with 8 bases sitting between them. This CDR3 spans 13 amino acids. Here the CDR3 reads CASSLGGGGELFF. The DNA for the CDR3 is TGTGCCAGCAGCTTAGGGGGAGGAGGGGAGCTGTTTTTT.

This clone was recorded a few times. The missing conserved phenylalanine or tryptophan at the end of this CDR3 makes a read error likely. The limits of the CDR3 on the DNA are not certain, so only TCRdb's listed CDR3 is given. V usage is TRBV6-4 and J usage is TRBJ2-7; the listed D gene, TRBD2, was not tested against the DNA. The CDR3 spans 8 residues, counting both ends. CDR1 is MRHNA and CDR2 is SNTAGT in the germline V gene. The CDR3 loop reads CASSDSSD.

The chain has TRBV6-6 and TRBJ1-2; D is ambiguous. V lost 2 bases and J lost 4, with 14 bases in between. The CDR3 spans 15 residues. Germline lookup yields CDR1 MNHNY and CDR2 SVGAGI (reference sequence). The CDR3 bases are TGTGCCAGCAGTTACGGGGAAAGGAGAGGCTATGGCTACACCTTC. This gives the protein CASSYGERRGYGYTF.

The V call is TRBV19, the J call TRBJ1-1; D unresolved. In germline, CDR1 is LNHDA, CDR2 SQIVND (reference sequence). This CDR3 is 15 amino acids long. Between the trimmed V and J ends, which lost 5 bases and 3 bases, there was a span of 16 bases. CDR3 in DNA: TGTGCCAGTAGTCCGCCCGGCGAGGGTTACACTGAAGCTTTCTTT. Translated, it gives CASSPPGEGYTEAFF. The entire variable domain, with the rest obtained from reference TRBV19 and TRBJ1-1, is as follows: DGGITQSPKYLFRKEGQNVTLSCEQNLNHDAMYWYRQDPGQGLRLIYYSQIVNDFQKGDIAEGYSVSREKKESFPLTVTSAQKNPTAFYLCASSPPGEGYTEAFFGQGTRLTVV.

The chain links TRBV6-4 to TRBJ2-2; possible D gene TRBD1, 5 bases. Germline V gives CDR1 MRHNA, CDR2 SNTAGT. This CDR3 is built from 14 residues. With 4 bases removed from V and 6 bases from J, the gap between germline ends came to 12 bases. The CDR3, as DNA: TGTGCCAGCAGTGTTACATGGGGCGCCGGGGAGCTGTTTTTT. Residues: CASSVTWGAGELFF.

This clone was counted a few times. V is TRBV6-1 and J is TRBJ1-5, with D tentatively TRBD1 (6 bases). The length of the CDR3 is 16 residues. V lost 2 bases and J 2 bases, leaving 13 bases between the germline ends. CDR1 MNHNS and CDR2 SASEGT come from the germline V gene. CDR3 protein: CASSEYRALGNQPQHF. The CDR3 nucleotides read TGTGCCAGCAGTGAATACAGGGCTCTGGGCAATCAGCCCCAGCATTTT.

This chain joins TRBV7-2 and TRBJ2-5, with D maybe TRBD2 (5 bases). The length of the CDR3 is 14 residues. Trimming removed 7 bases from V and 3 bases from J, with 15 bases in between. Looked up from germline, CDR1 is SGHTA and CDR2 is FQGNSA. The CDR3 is CASTSGGRKETQYF. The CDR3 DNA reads TGTGCCAGCACCAGCGGTGGAAGAAAAGAGACCCAGTACTTC.

The DNA for the CDR3 is TGTGCCAGCAGTGAAAGCGGGAGAAGTTTCTCTAGTCCGTACTTC. It codes for CASSESGRSFSSPYF. This rearrangement joins TRBV6-1 to TRBJ2-5; TRBD2 matches at 8 bases. V trimming: 2 bases; J trimming: 13 bases; junction bases outside the gene matches: 15. This CDR3 contains 15 residues. CDR1 is MNHNS, CDR2 SASEGT, per germline.

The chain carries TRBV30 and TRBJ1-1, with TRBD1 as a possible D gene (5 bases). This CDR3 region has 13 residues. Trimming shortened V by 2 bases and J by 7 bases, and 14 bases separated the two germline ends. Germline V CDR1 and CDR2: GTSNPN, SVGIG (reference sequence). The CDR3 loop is CAWSPGVIYEAFF. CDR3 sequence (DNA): TGTGCCTGGAGTCCGGGGGTGATTTATGAAGCTTTCTTT. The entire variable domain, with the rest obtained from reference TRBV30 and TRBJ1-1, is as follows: SQTIHQWPATLVQPVGSPLSLECTVEGTSNPNLYWYRQAAGRGLQLLFYSVGIGQISSEVPQNLSASRPQDRQFILSSKKLLLSDSGFYLCAWSPGVIYEAFFGQGTRLTVV.

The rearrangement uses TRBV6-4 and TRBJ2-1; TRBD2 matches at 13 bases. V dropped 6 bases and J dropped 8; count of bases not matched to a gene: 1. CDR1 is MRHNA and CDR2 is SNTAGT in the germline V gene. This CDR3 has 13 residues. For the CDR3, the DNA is TGTGCCAGCAGCGGACTAGCGGGGGATGAGCAGTTCTTC. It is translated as CASSGLAGDEQFF.

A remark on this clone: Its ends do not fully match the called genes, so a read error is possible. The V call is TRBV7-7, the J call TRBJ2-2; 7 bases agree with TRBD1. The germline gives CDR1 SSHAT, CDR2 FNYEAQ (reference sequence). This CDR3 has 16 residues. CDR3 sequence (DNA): TGTGCTAGCAGCCCCGGGACAGCCTCGAACACCGGGGAGCTGTTTTTT. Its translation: CASSPGTASNTGELFF. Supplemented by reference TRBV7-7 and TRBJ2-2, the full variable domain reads GAGVSQSPRYKVTKRGQDVTLRCDPISSHATLYWYQQALGQGPEFLTYFNYEAQPDKSGLPSDRFSAERPEGSISTLTIQRTEQRDSAMYRCASSPGTASNTGELFFGEGSRLTVL.

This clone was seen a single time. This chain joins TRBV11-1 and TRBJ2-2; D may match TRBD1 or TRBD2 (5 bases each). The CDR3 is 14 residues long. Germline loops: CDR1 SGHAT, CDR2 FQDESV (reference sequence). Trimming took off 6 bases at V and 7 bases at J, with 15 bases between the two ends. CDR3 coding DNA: TGTGCCAGCAGTTTTGTTAGGGGAGACGGGGAGCTGTTTTTT. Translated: CASSFVRGDGELFF.

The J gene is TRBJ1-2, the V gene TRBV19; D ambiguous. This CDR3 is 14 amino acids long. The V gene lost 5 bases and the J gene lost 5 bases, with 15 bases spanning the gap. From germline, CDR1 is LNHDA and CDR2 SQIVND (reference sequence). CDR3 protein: CASSVRRNLYGYTF. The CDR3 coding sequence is TGTGCCAGTAGTGTAAGACGGAATTTATATGGCTACACCTTC. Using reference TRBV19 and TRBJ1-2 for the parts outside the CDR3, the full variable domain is DGGITQSPKYLFRKEGQNVTLSCEQNLNHDAMYWYRQDPGQGLRLIYYSQIVNDFQKGDIAEGYSVSREKKESFPLTVTSAQKNPTAFYLCASSVRRNLYGYTFGSGTRLTVV.

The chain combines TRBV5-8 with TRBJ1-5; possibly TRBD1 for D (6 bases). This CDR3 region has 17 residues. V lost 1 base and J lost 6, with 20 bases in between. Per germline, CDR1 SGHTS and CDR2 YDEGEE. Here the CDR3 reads CASSLIQGSGFFQPQHF. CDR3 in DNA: TGTGCCAGCAGCTTGATTCAGGGGTCGGGATTTTTTCAGCCCCAGCATTTT.

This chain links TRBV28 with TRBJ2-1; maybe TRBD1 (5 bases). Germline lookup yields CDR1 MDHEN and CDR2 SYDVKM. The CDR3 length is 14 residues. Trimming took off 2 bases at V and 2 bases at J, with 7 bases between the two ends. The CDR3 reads CASSLTRAYNEQFF. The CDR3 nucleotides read TGTGCCAGCAGTTTAACCAGGGCCTACAATGAGCAGTTCTTC.

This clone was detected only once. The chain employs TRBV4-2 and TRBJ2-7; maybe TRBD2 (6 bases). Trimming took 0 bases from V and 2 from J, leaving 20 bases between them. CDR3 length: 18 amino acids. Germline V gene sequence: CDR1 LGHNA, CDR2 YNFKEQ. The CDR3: CASSQDGGRSWGAYEQYF. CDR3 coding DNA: TGTGCCAGCAGCCAAGATGGTGGGAGGAGCTGGGGCGCCTACGAGCAGTACTTC.

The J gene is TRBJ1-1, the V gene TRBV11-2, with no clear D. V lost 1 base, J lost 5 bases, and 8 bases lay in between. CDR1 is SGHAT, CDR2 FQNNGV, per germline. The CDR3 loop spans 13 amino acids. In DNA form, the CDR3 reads TGTGCCAGCAGCTTAGGACCGGGAACTGAAGCTTTCTTT. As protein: CASSLGPGTEAFF.

The CDR3 DNA is TGTGCCAGCAGCTTTTCGCGGGAGGGGTCTACGCAGTATTTT. Encoded protein: CASSFSREGSTQYF. The V call is TRBV11-2, the J call TRBJ2-3; TRBD2 aligns across 9 bases. The CDR3 is 14 residues long. Germline V gives CDR1 SGHAT, CDR2 FQNNGV. V shed 3 bases, J shed 8 bases, and the junction held 6 bases outside the gene matches. Full variable domain (remainder filled in from reference TRBV11-2 and TRBJ2-3): EAGVAQSPRYKIIEKRQSVAFWCNPISGHATLYWYQQILGQGPKLLIQFQNNGVVDDSQLPKDRFSAERLKGVDSTLKIQPAKLEDSAVYLCASSFSREGSTQYFGPGTRLTVL.

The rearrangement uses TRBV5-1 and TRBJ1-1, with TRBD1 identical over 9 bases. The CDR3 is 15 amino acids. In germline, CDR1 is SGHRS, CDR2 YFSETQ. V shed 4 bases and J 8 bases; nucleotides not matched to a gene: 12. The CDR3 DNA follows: TGCGCCAGCAGCACTACTCCGGGACAGGGCCCGGAAGCTTTCTTT. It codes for CASSTTPGQGPEAFF.